This TCR beta chain was sequenced for a study of beta chain features in type 1 diabetes. Every bit of the isolated RNA underwent reverse transcription, so sequencing read expressed TCRB transcripts. Some clones are missing from TCRdb's copy, which holds only in-frame ones; the method was immunoSEQ multiplex PCR. Among tens of thousands of clones listed, roughly 30% were seen once. This clone was recorded many times. Its antigen is currently unknown. The CDR3 is made up of 14 amino acids. Germline V gene data show CDR1 as SGHVS and CDR2 as FQNEAQ. The V segment lost 6 bases and the J segment 4 bases; nucleotides outside the gene matches: 5. The study's findings and limits: Researchers reported that naive, central memory and Treg TCRB repertoires appeared more similar in patients than in healthy donors. High TCR expression in some cells could lead to their over-representation in cDNA sequencing.

Sequenced input: stem cell memory CD4+ T cells from blood. The chain carries TRBV7-8 and TRBJ2-7; 11 positions match TRBD1. The clonotype originates from a woman aged 18-30 years in good health. DNA of the CDR3: TGTGCCAGCAGTCCGGACAGGGGGCGGTACGAGCAGTACTTC. It codes for CASSPDRGRYEQYF.